The 18 T cell receptor beta chains given below trace back to one sample, sequenced in a study of T cells in Graves' hyperthyroidism and ophthalmopathy. The source material, RNA transcripts, was used to amplify TCR beta CDR3 regions. An initial round of RT-PCR targeting the TCR CDR3 relied on the HTBI primer set. Via MiXCR, TCRdb re-called the multiplex PCR reads, giving one row per CDR3 protein. The repertoire holds around 600,000 distinct CDR3 sequences, with roughly 46% as singletons. The source material was peripheral blood or thyroid tissue (not recorded which). These receptors originate from an adult man with Graves' disease, either hyperthyroidism or ophthalmopathy (not recorded which).

The genes are TRBV29-1 and TRBJ2-2, with 10 positions matching TRBD1. Losses at the gene ends were 6 bases for V and 6 bases for J; bases not matched to a gene: 10. The length of the CDR3 is 15 residues. The V gene's germline CDR1 is SQVTM and CDR2 ANQGSEA. As DNA, the CDR3 is TGCAGCGTCTCCCGGGACAGGGGCGTCTCCGGGGAGCTGTTTTTT. Translation gives CSVSRDRGVSGELFF.

The V call is TRBV8-2, the J call TRBJ2-7. TRBV8-2 is an annotated pseudogene. The CDR3 covers 13 residues. The CDR3, as DNA: TGTGCCAGCACATCGGATAGCTCCTACGAGCAGTACTTC. Translated: CASTSDSSYEQYF.

Turning to this clonotype: One end of the junction is discordant with germline, which a read error may explain. The genes are TRBV10-3 and TRBJ2-7; 9 bases align to TRBD2. Germline values: CDR1 ENHRY, CDR2 SYGVKD. The CDR3 has 15 residues. The CDR3 loop is CASSSYSGSSREQYF. CDR3 bases: TGTGCCAGCAGTTCCTATAGCGGGAGCTCCCGCGAGCAGTACTTC.

The genes are TRBV3-1 and TRBJ1-4; D call uncertain. Germline assignment: CDR1 LGHDT and CDR2 YNNKEL (reference sequence). The CDR3 covers 12 residues. Trimming cost V 0 bases and J 8 bases, with 4 bases left between them. CDR3 in amino acids: CASSQDKEKLFF. CDR3 nucleotides: TGTGCCAGCAGCCAAGATAAGGAAAAACTGTTTTTT.

This clonotype was picked up a small number of times. This sequence joins TRBV29-1 and TRBJ1-6; 8 bases match TRBD1. V lost 8 bases, J lost 8 bases, and 11 bases stayed unmatched. This CDR3 is 14 amino acids long. Germline CDR1 reads SQVTM; CDR2 reads ANQGSEA. The CDR3 coding sequence is TGCAGCATTGGACAGGGAAGCTTCCATTCACCCCTCCACTTT. It translates to CSIGQGSFHSPLHF.

This clonotype has only a few counts. The rearrangement links TRBV20-1 to TRBJ1-2, with unresolved D. The CDR3 contains 13 residues. V was shortened by 6 bases and J by 3 bases, with 14 bases between the two germline ends. The V gene's germline CDR1 is DFQATT and CDR2 SNEGSKA (reference sequence). CDR3 sequence (DNA): TGCAGTGCCGCCGGGCCCCCTTACTATGGCTACACCTTC. Protein: CSAAGPPYYGYTF.

This clonotype was counted many times. This chain connects TRBV7-2 to TRBJ2-5; 13 nucleotides match TRBD2. Trimming cost V 5 bases and J 4 bases; bases outside gene matches: 7. The CDR3 has 16 residues. Germline CDR1 reads SGHTA; CDR2 reads FQGNSA. The CDR3 DNA sequence: TGTGCCAGCAGCCCTACCAGACTAGCGGGAGGAGAGACCCAGTACTTC. Translation: CASSPTRLAGGETQYF.

The chain combines TRBV5-4 with TRBJ1-4; D remains ambiguous. V shed 4 bases and J shed 2 bases, with 9 bases lying between them. The CDR3 loop spans 14 amino acids. Germline assignment: CDR1 SGHNT and CDR2 YYREEE (reference sequence). The CDR3 DNA follows: TGTGCCAGCAGCATGGCAGCGACTAATGAAAAACTGTTTTTT. This gives the protein CASSMAATNEKLFF. The complete variable domain, with remaining parts taken from reference TRBV5-4 and TRBJ1-4, reads ETGVTQSPTHLIKTRGQQVTLRCSSQSGHNTVSWYQQALGQGPQFIFQYYREEENGRGNFPPRFSGLQFPNYSSELNVNALELDDSALYLCASSMAATNEKLFFGSGTQLSVL.

V and J are TRBV7-9 and TRBJ2-2, with 9 bases matching TRBD2. The CDR3 has 16 residues. Germline-derived CDR1 and CDR2 are SEHNR and FQNEAQ (reference sequence). V shed 5 bases, J shed 6 bases, and the junction held 10 bases outside the gene matches. For the CDR3, the DNA is TGTGCCAGCAGCCAAGGTGGCGGGAGGGCCTCCGGGGAGCTGTTTTTT. Amino acid sequence: CASSQGGGRASGELFF.

Remarks on this clonotype: A read error may account for a junction end that differs from germline. The V call is TRBV20-1, the J call TRBJ2-7; a possible D gene is TRBD1 (6 bases). CDR1 DFQATT and CDR2 SNEGSKA come from the germline V gene (reference sequence). The CDR3 is 14 residues long. The CDR3: CNARKLGASYEQYF. The CDR3 bases are TGCAATGCTAGAAAGCTGGGGGCCTCCTACGAGCAGTACTTC.

A word on this clonotype: With a much larger clone just one base away, this may be a read error. The genes are TRBV6-1 and TRBJ1-2; 10 bases are shared with TRBD1. CDR3 length: 15 amino acids. Trimming took 3 bases from V and 6 from J; bases not matched to a gene: 7. CDR1 MNHNS and CDR2 SASEGT come from the germline V gene. CDR3 coding DNA: TGTGCCAGCAGTGAGTCGGAGACAGGGGGCGATGGCTACACCTTC. Translated, it gives CASSESETGGDGYTF.

This clonotype was seen repeatedly, ten times or more. V usage is TRBV7-8 and J usage is TRBJ2-5, with TRBD1 as a possible D gene (5 bases). Germline V CDR1 and CDR2: SGHVS, FQNEAQ. CDR3 length equals 13 residues. The V end lost 5 bases, the J end lost 5 bases, and 12 bases lay between the germline ends. The CDR3, as DNA: TGTGCCAGCAGCCCAGGGTTGGGGGAGACCCAGTACTTC. Translating gives CASSPGLGETQYF.

This clonotype was counted a few times. The J gene is TRBJ1-1, the V gene TRBV5-1; D gene unclear. Germline lookup yields CDR1 SGHRS and CDR2 YFSETQ. V lost 4 bases, J lost 1 base, and 8 bases lay in between. This CDR3 contains 13 residues. The CDR3 reads CASSPVWNTEAFF. CDR3 DNA: TGCGCCAGCAGCCCTGTCTGGAACACTGAAGCTTTCTTT.

This clonotype was counted at least ten times. V and J are TRBV7-9 and TRBJ1-2; possibly TRBD1 for D (6 bases). Trimming took 5 bases from V and 6 from J, leaving 16 bases between them. The germline V gene has CDR1 SEHNR and CDR2 FQNEAQ (reference sequence). CDR3 length equals 14 residues. For the CDR3, the DNA is TGTGCCAGCAGCCCAGGGGCAGGGTTAGATGGCTACACCTTC. Amino acid sequence: CASSPGAGLDGYTF.

This chain uses TRBV15 with TRBJ2-5, with TRBD2 matching over 9 bases. The CDR3 length is 15 residues. V lost 2 bases and J lost 5; bases outside the gene matches: 6. The germline gives CDR1 LNHNV, CDR2 YYDKDF (reference sequence). CDR3 sequence reads: CATSRLAGSAETQYF. CDR3 in DNA: TGTGCCACCAGCAGACTAGCGGGATCGGCGGAGACCCAGTACTTC.

V usage is TRBV5-1 and J usage is TRBJ1-6; 8 bases are shared with TRBD1. Germline CDR1 and CDR2: SGHRS and YFSETQ. This CDR3 is built from 14 residues. V gave up 1 base and J gave up 9 bases; unmatched junction bases: 3. This chain's CDR3 is CASSLTQGGSPLHF. CDR3 bases: TGCGCCAGCAGCTTGACACAGGGGGGTTCACCCCTCCACTTT. The full variable domain, in which reference TRBV5-1 and TRBJ1-6 provide the parts outside the CDR3, is KAGVTQTPRYLIKTRGQQVTLSCSPISGHRSVSWYQQTPGQGLQFLFEYFSETQRNKGNFPGRFSGRQFSNSRSEMNVSTLELGDSALYLCASSLTQGGSPLHFGNGTRLTVT.

In this sample, this clonotype turned up a few times. This chain joins TRBV20-1 and TRBJ2-2, with D possibly matching TRBD1 (5 bases). Germline loops: CDR1 DFQATT, CDR2 SNEGSKA (reference sequence). V lost 3 bases, J lost 4 bases, and 18 bases lay in between. This CDR3 is 16 amino acids long. CDR3 region: CSARMVVGRGTGELFF. The CDR3 DNA follows: TGCAGTGCTAGGATGGTAGTGGGAAGGGGCACCGGGGAGCTGTTTTTT.

The J gene is TRBJ2-5, the V gene TRBV20-1; TRBD1 matches 8 bases. The germline V gene encodes CDR1 DFQATT and CDR2 SNEGSKA (reference sequence). The CDR3 contains 14 residues. V gave up 5 bases and J gave up 5 bases; unmatched junction bases: 10. CDR3 DNA sequence: TGCAGTGCTGGGGATCCAGGGGGCGTGGAGACCCAGTACTTC. Translation gives CSAGDPGGVETQYF.